This T cell receptor beta chain stems from a study of molecular identifiers for immune sequencing clone quantification (dated 2018 in TCRdb). For context, the study as a whole: For a replicate experiment, RNA from roughly 21,000 or 96,000 naive CD8 T cells was divided into five aliquots, of which four were sequenced. This methods study used CD8 T cells to benchmark TCR RNA copy counting and molecular-identifier clustering-based TCR repertoire sequencing (MIDCIRS). Overall results and qualifications from the work: In CMV-specific effector cells, clones with more than 20 RNA copies accounted for over 97% of molecules, whereas in naive cells such clones accounted for under 1%. Identical TCR molecules sharing a barcode could cause highly expanded clone sizes to be underestimated. The naive libraries included spiked-in Jurkat TCR RNA (roughly ten copies' worth), and this Jurkat TCR RNA is not part of the donor repertoire. Approximately 3.1 recovered TCR RNA copies per cell were obtained by modeling, versus about 10 by digital PCR, implying a capture efficiency of 25% to 35%. When barcode sub-clustering was omitted, TCR diversity was inflated by chimeric consensus sequences, with chimeras reaching as high as 47%. A single cell's worth of spiked-in Jurkat TCR RNA was reported detectable even among one million naive CD8 T cells.

Libraries of naive CD8 T cells were built from anywhere between roughly 17,000 and 1,000,000 sorted cells, with 10%, 30% or 50% of the purified RNA used. Naive CD8 T cells, defined as CD8+CD4-CCR7+CD45RA+, were FACS-sorted into RLT Plus buffer on a BD FACSAria II. Detection sensitivity was tested by spiking Jurkat RNA equal to over 8 TCR copies' worth into samples containing roughly 19,000-1,100,000 naive CD8 T cells. CD8 T cells were enriched with RosetteSep CD8+ T Cell Enrichment Cocktail and Ficoll-Paque, followed by ACK red cell lysis. With regard to this clonotype: Its antigen target is currently unknown. A much larger clone differs from this one at a single base, so this may be a read error.

The library came from PCR. The instrument given in TCRdb is Illumina HiSeq 4000. Bulk TCR libraries were generated as previously described, with the TCR primers listed in Table S5 used. Purification of total RNA was performed with the Qiagen AllPrep DNA/RNA kit. Before analysis, reads from multiple sequencing runs of the same library were pooled. In the paper's pipeline: Only reads with exact TCR constant sequence were kept, trimmed to 150 nt, and grouped by their 12-nt molecular barcodes. Reads inside each barcode group were sub-clustered using a 15% Levenshtein threshold, and a quality-weighted consensus sequence was constructed for each RNA molecule. Non-functional sequences were discarded, and so were lower-count sequences lying one edit away from another sequence. Barcode sub-clusters with fewer than 20% of the maximum read count were removed, based on fitting two negative binomial distributions. The public reads were reanalyzed by TCRdb: fastp trimming at Q25, MiXCR alignment, in-frame beta chains only. Each record represents a unique CDR3 protein, reported with the most common genes and DNA among its rows. TCRdb's processing, not the study's, gives the V and J calls here. Recorded for this sample are 550,000 to 750,000 distinct CDR3 sequences; just under 20% of them occurred a single time. The ten largest clones represent about 0.9% of the sample.

Its CDR3 holds 14 amino acids, cysteine through phenylalanine. Of all the DNA, just the CDR3 is kept, 42 bases in frame from base 1. CDR1 and CDR2, per the germline V gene (reference sequence), are LNHDA and SQIVND. The chain was built from TRBV19 and TRBJ1-6; TRBD1 is a possible D gene, resting on 5 matching bases. The source material was naive CD8+ T cells from blood, with Jurkat cell RNA spiked in. This specimen's cell subset or site label, per the study, means: FACS-sorted CD8+CD4-CCR7+CD45RA+ naive T cells. The TCR originated in a human donor in good health. Some libraries in this study had Jurkat cell RNA spiked in. The base sequence is TGTGCCAGTAGTATTCAATCGGGGACCGTACCCCCCCACTTT. The resulting protein is CASSIQSGTVPPHF.